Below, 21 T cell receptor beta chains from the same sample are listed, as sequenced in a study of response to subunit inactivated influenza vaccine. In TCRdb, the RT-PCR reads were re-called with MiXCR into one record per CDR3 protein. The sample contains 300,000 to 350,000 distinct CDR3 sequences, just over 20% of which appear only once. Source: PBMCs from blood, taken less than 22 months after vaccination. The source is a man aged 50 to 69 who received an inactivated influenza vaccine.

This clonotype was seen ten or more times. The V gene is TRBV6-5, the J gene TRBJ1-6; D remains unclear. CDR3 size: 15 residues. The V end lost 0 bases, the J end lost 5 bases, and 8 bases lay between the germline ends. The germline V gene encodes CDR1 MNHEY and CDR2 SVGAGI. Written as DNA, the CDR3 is TGTGCCAGCAGTTACTCGGCAAAGAATAATTCACCCCTCCACTTT. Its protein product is CASSYSAKNNSPLHF.

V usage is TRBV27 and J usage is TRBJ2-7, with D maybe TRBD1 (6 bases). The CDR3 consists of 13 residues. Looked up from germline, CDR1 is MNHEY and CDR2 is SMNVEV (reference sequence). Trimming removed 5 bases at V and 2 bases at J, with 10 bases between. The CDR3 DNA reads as TGTGCCAGCAGTCCCCGGACAGCCTACGAGCAGTACTTC. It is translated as CASSPRTAYEQYF.

The DNA of the CDR3 is TGTGCCATCAGTGAACACACTGAAGCTTTCTTT. Translated, it gives CAISEHTEAFF. J is TRBJ1-1 and V is TRBV10-3, with D unresolved. This CDR3 comprises 11 residues. The V end was cut by 3 bases, the J end by 3 bases, with 2 bases between. Germline V gives CDR1 ENHRY, CDR2 SYGVKD.

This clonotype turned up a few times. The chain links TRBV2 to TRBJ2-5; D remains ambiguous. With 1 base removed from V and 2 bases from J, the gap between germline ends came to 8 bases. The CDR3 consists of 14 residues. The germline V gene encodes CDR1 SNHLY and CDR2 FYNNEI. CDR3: CASSEGPLQETQYF. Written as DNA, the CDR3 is TGTGCCAGCAGTGAAGGTCCTTTACAAGAGACCCAGTACTTC.

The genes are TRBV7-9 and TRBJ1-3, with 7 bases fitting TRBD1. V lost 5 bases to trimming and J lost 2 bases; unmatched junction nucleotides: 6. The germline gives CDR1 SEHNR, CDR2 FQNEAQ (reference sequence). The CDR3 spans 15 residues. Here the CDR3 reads CASSLRTGPGNTIYF. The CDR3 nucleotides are TGTGCCAGCAGCCTCAGGACAGGACCTGGAAACACCATATATTTT.

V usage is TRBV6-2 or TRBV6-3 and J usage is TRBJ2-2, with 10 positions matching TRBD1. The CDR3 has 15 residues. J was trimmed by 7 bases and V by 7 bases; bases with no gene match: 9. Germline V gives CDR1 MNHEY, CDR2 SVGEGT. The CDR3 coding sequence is TGTGCCAGCACCCGGGGACAGGGGCTGGGCGGGGAGCTGTTTTTT. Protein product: CASTRGQGLGGELFF.

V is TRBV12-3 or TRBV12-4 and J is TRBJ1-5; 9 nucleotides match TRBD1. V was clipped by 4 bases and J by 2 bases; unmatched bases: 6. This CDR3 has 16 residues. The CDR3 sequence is CASSSGTGLGNQPQHF. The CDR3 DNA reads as TGTGCCAGCAGTTCGGGGACAGGGTTGGGCAATCAGCCCCAGCATTTT.

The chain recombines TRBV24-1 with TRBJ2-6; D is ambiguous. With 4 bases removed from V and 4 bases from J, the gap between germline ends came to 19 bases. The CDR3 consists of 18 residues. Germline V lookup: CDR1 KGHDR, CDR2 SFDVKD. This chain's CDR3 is CATSETPSWALGANVLTF. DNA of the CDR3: TGTGCCACCAGTGAAACTCCCAGTTGGGCTCTCGGGGCCAACGTCCTGACTTTC.

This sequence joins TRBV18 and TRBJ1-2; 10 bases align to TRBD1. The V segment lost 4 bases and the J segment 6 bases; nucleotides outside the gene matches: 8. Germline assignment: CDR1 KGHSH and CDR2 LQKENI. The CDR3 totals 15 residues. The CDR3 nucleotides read TGTGCCAGCTCACGCTCCGGGACAGGGGAGCATGGCTACACCTTC. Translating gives CASSRSGTGEHGYTF.

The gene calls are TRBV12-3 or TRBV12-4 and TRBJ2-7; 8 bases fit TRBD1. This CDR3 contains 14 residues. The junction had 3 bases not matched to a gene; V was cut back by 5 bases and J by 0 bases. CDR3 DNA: TGTGCCAGCAGTGACAGGGGTTTCTCCTACGAGCAGTACTTC. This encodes CASSDRGFSYEQYF.

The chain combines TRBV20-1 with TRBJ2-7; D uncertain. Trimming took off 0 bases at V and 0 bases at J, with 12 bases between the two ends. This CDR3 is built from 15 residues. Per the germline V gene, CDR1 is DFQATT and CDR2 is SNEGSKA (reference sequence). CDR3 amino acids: CSARDRVLSSYEQYF. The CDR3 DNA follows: TGCAGTGCTAGAGATAGGGTTTTGTCCTCCTACGAGCAGTACTTC.

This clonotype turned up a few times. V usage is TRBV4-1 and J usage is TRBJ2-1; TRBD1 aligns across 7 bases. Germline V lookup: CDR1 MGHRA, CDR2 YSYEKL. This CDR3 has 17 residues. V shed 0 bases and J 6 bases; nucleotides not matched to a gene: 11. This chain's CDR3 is CASSQDPTGTMSNEQFF. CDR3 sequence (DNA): TGCGCCAGCAGCCAAGATCCGACAGGGACGATGAGCAATGAGCAGTTCTTC.

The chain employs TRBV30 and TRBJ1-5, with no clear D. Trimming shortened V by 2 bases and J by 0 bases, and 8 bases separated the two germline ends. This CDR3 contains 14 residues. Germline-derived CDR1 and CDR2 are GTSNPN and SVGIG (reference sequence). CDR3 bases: TGTGCCTGGAGTAAAGGGCTTAGCAATCAGCCCCAGCATTTT. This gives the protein CAWSKGLSNQPQHF. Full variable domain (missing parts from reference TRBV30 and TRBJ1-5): SQTIHQWPATLVQPVGSPLSLECTVEGTSNPNLYWYRQAAGRGLQLLFYSVGIGQISSEVPQNLSASRPQDRQFILSSKKLLLSDSGFYLCAWSKGLSNQPQHFGDGTRLSIL.

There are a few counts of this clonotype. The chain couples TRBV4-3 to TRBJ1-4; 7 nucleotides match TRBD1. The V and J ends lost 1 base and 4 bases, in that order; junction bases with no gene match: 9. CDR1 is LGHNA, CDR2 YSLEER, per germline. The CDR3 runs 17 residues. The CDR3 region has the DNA TGCGCCAGCAGCCAAGTCGTTGCAGGGGGTAGTAATGAAAAACTGTTTTTT. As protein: CASSQVVAGGSNEKLFF.

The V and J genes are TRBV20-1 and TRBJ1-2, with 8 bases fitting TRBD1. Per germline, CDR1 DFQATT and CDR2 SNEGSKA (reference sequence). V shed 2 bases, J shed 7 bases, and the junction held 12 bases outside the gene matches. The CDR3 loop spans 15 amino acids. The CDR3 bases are TGCAGTGCTAGAACATCGGCAGGGGGCGTACGTGGCTACACCTTC. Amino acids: CSARTSAGGVRGYTF.

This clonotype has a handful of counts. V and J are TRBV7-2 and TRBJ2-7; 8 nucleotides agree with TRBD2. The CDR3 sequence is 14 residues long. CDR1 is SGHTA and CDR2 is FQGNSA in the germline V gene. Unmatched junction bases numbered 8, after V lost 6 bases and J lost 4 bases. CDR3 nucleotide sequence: TGTGCCAGCAGTGCCTCCGGGACTAGTTACGAGCAGTACTTC. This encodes CASSASGTSYEQYF.

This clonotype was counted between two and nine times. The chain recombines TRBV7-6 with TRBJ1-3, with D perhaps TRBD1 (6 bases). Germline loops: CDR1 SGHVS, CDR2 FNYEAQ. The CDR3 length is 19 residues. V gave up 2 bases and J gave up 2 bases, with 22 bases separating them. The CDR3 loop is CASSLMEAGASVAGNTIYF. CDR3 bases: TGTGCCAGCAGCTTAATGGAGGCGGGGGCTTCAGTTGCTGGAAACACCATATATTTT.

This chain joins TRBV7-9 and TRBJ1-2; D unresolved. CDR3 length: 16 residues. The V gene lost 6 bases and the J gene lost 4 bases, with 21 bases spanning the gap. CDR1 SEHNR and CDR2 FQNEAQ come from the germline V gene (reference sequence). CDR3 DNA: TGTGCCAGCAGGTCTCTAAGGACCGAGCCTGGCTATGGCTACACCTTC. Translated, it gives CASRSLRTEPGYGYTF.

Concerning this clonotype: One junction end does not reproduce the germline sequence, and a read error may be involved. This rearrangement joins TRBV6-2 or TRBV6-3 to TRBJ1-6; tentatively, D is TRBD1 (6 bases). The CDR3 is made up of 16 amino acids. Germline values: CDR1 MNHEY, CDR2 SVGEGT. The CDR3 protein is CASRRQQGRYNSALHF. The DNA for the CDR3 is TGTGCCAGCAGACGTCAACAGGGAAGATATAATTCAGCCCTCCACTTT.

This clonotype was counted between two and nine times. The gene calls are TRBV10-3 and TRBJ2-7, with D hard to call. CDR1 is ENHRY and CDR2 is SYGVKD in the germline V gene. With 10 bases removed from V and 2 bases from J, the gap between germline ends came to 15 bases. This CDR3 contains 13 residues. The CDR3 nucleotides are TGTGCCACCCTATCCGGCCTTACCTACGAGCAGTACTTC. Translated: CATLSGLTYEQYF.

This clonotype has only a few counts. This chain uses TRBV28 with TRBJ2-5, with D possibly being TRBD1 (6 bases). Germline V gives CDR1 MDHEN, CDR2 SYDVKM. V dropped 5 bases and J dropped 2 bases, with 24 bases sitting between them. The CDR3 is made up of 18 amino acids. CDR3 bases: TGTGCCAGCAGTCCCCTCAGGGGTGGTCCCCGACCTCAAGAGACCCAGTACTTC. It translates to CASSPLRGGPRPQETQYF.